Following are 20 T cell receptor beta chains from one sample sequenced in a study of blood T cell repertoires in COVID-19. This table comes from immunoSEQ multiplex PCR, and its TCRdb copy is limited to in-frame clones, with some not included. The data hold about 190,000 clones, with roughly nine tenths observed a single time. Sequencing was performed on peripheral blood. The source of these receptors is a man aged 55 to 70 with active or convalescent COVID-19.

This chain connects TRBV2 to TRBJ2-7; weak D call: TRBD1 (6 bases). The germline V gene encodes CDR1 SNHLY and CDR2 FYNNEI. This CDR3 is 15 amino acids long. V lost 7 bases, J lost 0 bases, and 16 bases lay in between. The CDR3: CASTPGQTSSYEQYF. CDR3 nucleotide sequence: TGTGCCAGCACTCCCGGACAGACCAGCTCCTACGAGCAGTACTTC. Drawing the rest from reference TRBV2 and TRBJ2-7, the complete variable domain is EPEVTQTPSHQVTQMGQEVILRCVPISNHLYFYWYRQILGQKVEFLVSFYNNEISEKSEIFDDQFSVERPDGSNFTLKIRSTKLEDSAMYFCASTPGQTSSYEQYFGPGTRLTVT.

The CDR3 bases are TGTGCCAGCTGGGGTACGGGACTAGCGGGGGGAGATACGCAGTATTTT. Its translation: CASWGTGLAGGDTQYF. The chain recombines TRBV2 with TRBJ2-3; 15 nucleotides match TRBD2. J was trimmed by 5 bases and V by 8 bases; bases with no gene match: 8. This CDR3 is 16 amino acids long. From germline, CDR1 is SNHLY and CDR2 FYNNEI. Using reference TRBV2 and TRBJ2-3 for the parts outside the CDR3, the full variable domain is EPEVTQTPSHQVTQMGQEVILRCVPISNHLYFYWYRQILGQKVEFLVSFYNNEISEKSEIFDDQFSVERPDGSNFTLKIRSTKLEDSAMYFCASWGTGLAGGDTQYFGPGTRLTVL.

This chain uses TRBV18 with TRBJ1-4; D might be TRBD1 (5 bases). V lost 3 bases and J 4 bases, leaving 15 bases between the germline ends. This CDR3 contains 16 residues. The germline gives CDR1 KGHSH, CDR2 LQKENI. The DNA of the CDR3 is TGTGCCAGCTCACCGCGAGAGACAGTTAGTAATGAAAAACTGTTTTTT. Translating gives CASSPRETVSNEKLFF.

The chain couples TRBV7-3 to TRBJ2-2, with D maybe TRBD2 (5 bases). CDR3 length equals 16 residues. Germline-derived CDR1 and CDR2 are SGHTA and FQGTGA. V lost 0 bases to trimming and J lost 6 bases, with 14 bases between them. Here the CDR3 DNA reads TGTGCCAGCAGCTTAACAAGGTTTAGCGAGGCCGGGGAGCTGTTTTTT. Translating gives CASSLTRFSEAGELFF.

This rearrangement joins TRBV5-1 to TRBJ2-2, with 13 bases aligning to TRBD2. The CDR3 sequence is 18 residues long. The V gene's germline CDR1 is SGHRS and CDR2 YFSETQ. The V gene end was trimmed by 6 bases and the J gene end by 0 bases; junction bases not matched to a gene: 8. The CDR3 DNA follows: TGCGCCAGCACCAAGCGAACTAGCGGGGGGGCGAACACCGGGGAGCTGTTTTTT. Protein sequence: CASTKRTSGGANTGELFF.

The CDR3 DNA reads TGTGCCAGCAGCACAGGGTCAACAACTAATGAAAAACTGTTTTTT. Translating gives CASSTGSTTNEKLFF. This chain links TRBV27 with TRBJ1-4; D may be TRBD1 (6 bases). V lost 6 bases and J 0 bases, leaving 11 bases between the germline ends. The CDR3 covers 15 residues. Germline V gene sequence: CDR1 MNHEY, CDR2 SMNVEV (reference sequence).

The V call is TRBV19, the J call TRBJ1-6; 9 bases match TRBD1. The CDR3 extends over 14 amino acids. After removal of 4 bases from V and 9 bases from J, the junction contained 4 bases not matched to a gene. Germline V lookup: CDR1 LNHDA, CDR2 SQIVND (reference sequence). The CDR3 reads CASSRDRVGSPLHF. Written as DNA, the CDR3 is TGTGCCAGTAGTAGGGACAGGGTTGGTTCACCCCTCCACTTT.

The chain has TRBV27 and TRBJ1-1; TRBD1 might be the D (6 bases). Trimming removed 2 bases at V and 3 bases at J, with 7 bases between. Per germline, CDR1 MNHEY and CDR2 SMNVEV (reference sequence). The CDR3 contains 13 residues. The CDR3 is CASSLNRDTEAFF. The CDR3 region has the DNA TGTGCCAGCAGTTTAAACAGGGACACTGAAGCTTTCTTT.

Only one count was recorded for this clone. The chain employs TRBV4-1 and TRBJ2-5; 11 bases align to TRBD1. Per the germline V gene, CDR1 is MGHRA and CDR2 is YSYEKL. The CDR3 consists of 16 residues. Unmatched junction bases numbered 5, after V lost 1 base and J lost 4 bases. For the CDR3, the DNA is TGCGCCAGCAGCCAAGGGACAGGGGGCCTATTAGAGACCCAGTACTTC. Translated: CASSQGTGGLLETQYF.

The rearrangement joins TRBV18 to TRBJ2-5, with a weak D call TRBD2 (6 bases). Trimming took off 3 bases at V and 4 bases at J, with 12 bases between the two ends. The length of the CDR3 is 14 residues. Germline V gene sequence: CDR1 KGHSH, CDR2 LQKENI. CDR3 DNA: TGTGCCAGCTCACCCTCCGGGACTCGAGAGACCCAGTACTTC. It codes for CASSPSGTRETQYF.

The chain couples TRBV2 to TRBJ1-4; possibly TRBD1 for D (5 bases). CDR1 and CDR2 from the germline V gene are SNHLY and FYNNEI. Trimming took off 7 bases at V and 8 bases at J, with 14 bases between the two ends. The CDR3 is 13 residues long. This chain's CDR3 is CASMGGEGEKLFF. In DNA, the CDR3 is TGTGCCAGCATGGGAGGGGAAGGGGAAAAACTGTTTTTT.

The V gene is TRBV5-1, the J gene TRBJ1-1; possibly TRBD1 for D (6 bases). The V gene lost 4 bases and the J gene lost 9 bases, with 22 bases spanning the gap. The germline V gene has CDR1 SGHRS and CDR2 YFSETQ. This CDR3 has 15 residues. In DNA form, the CDR3 reads TGCGCCAGCAGCCTTACAGGGCCGGGGCTTTCCAAAGCTTTCTTT. It is translated as CASSLTGPGLSKAFF.

The chain has TRBV19 and TRBJ1-6; a weak D match, TRBD1 (6 bases). The V gene's germline CDR1 is LNHDA and CDR2 SQIVND (reference sequence). Between the trimmed V and J ends, which lost 2 bases and 6 bases, there was a span of 11 bases. This CDR3 comprises 15 residues. CDR3 coding DNA: TGTGCCAGTAGTATAACCACGGACAGTAATTCACCCCTCCACTTT. This translates into CASSITTDSNSPLHF.

The chain carries TRBV5-1 and TRBJ2-2; the match to TRBD2 covers 9 bases. With 0 bases clipped from V and 1 base from J, the junction kept 4 bases outside the gene matches. Germline V lookup: CDR1 SGHRS, CDR2 YFSETQ. The CDR3 loop spans 17 amino acids. The CDR3 sequence: CASSLVSGGLNTGELFF. The CDR3 bases are TGCGCCAGCAGCTTGGTTAGCGGGGGCCTGAACACCGGGGAGCTGTTTTTT.

This clone came up a few times. The chain has TRBV4-1 and TRBJ1-1; 9 positions agree with TRBD1. With V trimmed by 5 bases and J by 4 bases, 5 bases remained unmatched. This CDR3 comprises 14 residues. Germline-derived CDR1 and CDR2 are MGHRA and YSYEKL. In DNA, the CDR3 is TGCGCCAGCAGCTCATACAGGGGGCTCACTGAAGCTTTCTTT. It is translated as CASSSYRGLTEAFF.

The CDR3 protein is CAWSALQVNSPLHF. CDR3 nucleotides: TGTGCCTGGAGTGCGTTACAGGTTAATTCACCCCTCCACTTT. The chain uses TRBV30 and TRBJ1-6; possible D gene TRBD1, 5 bases. V lost 1 base and J lost 6, with 10 bases in between. Per germline, CDR1 GTSNPN and CDR2 SVGIG (reference sequence). The CDR3 length is 14 residues.

This chain connects TRBV9 to TRBJ1-3; 9 bases line up with TRBD1. CDR3 length equals 16 residues. CDR1 and CDR2 from the germline V gene are SGDLS and YYNGEE. With 4 bases clipped from V and 0 bases from J, the junction kept 5 bases outside the gene matches. CDR3 sequence: CASSPGQGLSGNTIYF. CDR3 sequence (DNA): TGTGCCAGCAGCCCCGGACAGGGGCTCTCTGGAAACACCATATATTTT.

The genes are TRBV18 and TRBJ2-7; 9 bases agree with TRBD1. This CDR3 spans 16 amino acids. CDR1 is KGHSH, CDR2 LQKENI, per germline. V lost 2 bases to trimming and J lost 7 bases; unmatched junction nucleotides: 12. CDR3 protein: CASSPLSGTGIREQYF. The CDR3 nucleotides read TGTGCCAGCTCACCATTGAGCGGGACAGGGATCAGGGAGCAGTACTTC.

The chain links TRBV7-6 to TRBJ2-2, with a weak D call TRBD2 (6 bases). CDR3 length equals 17 residues. Trimming cost V 3 bases and J 1 base, with 15 bases left between them. The germline CDR1 and CDR2 sequences are SGHVS and FNYEAQ. The DNA of the CDR3 is TGTGCCAGCAGCTTCCAGGGAGGAGGGATGAACACCGGGGAGCTGTTTTTT. The encoded protein is CASSFQGGGMNTGELFF.

The rearrangement joins TRBV7-2 to TRBJ2-7; TRBD1 is a possible D gene (6 bases). CDR1 is SGHTA, CDR2 FQGNSA, per germline. With 1 base removed from V and 2 bases from J, the gap between germline ends came to 12 bases. This CDR3 spans 15 amino acids. The CDR3 reads CASSLDRARTYEQYF. In nucleotides, the CDR3 is TGTGCCAGCAGCTTAGACAGGGCAAGAACCTACGAGCAGTACTTC.